The T cell receptor beta chain under discussion was sequenced for a study of technical replicates of blood from several donors. Assay used: immunoSEQ multiplex PCR; TCRdb lists only in-frame clones, some missing. The table has about 76,000 clones, 80% to 90% seen once. Germline values: CDR1 PRHDT, CDR2 FYEKMQ (reference sequence). The germline V and J ends were trimmed by 3 bases and 2 bases, with 11 bases remaining between them. This CDR3 comprises 14 residues. The sequenced sample consisted of PBMCs. This receptor was obtained from a human donor in good health. Some clones in this sample may be carry-over from other donors' samples. The chain has TRBV13 and TRBJ2-7; a possible D gene is TRBD1 (6 bases). Written as DNA, the CDR3 is TGTGCCAGCAGCTTGGGACATCGCCCCTACGAGCAGTACTTC. Translated: CASSLGHRPYEQYF. The full variable domain, completed using reference TRBV13 and TRBJ2-7, is AAGVIQSPRHLIKEKRETATLKCYPIPRHDTVYWYQQGPGQDPQFLISFYEKMQSDKGSIPDRFSAQQFSDYHSELNMSSLELGDSALYFCASSLGHRPYEQYFGPGTRLTVT.